One and the same sample provided the 13 T cell receptor beta chains below, sequenced in a study of shared clonotypes between healthy human individuals. Repertoires were generated with immunoSEQ multiplex PCR, while TCRdb's copy carries only in-frame clones and drops some. The table includes around 2.1 million clones, under 95% detected once. CD8 cells regarded as naive lacked CD45RO, were positively chosen for CCR7, and omitted terminally differentiated effector memory CD45RA+ cells. The sample consisted of naive CD8+ T cells from PBMCs. The receptors come from a young man in good health. Some clones in this sample may be carry-over from other donors' samples.

A single count supports this clone. V and J are TRBV19 and TRBJ2-7; the D gene is possibly TRBD1 (6 bases). V lost 3 bases and J lost 2, with 17 bases in between. This CDR3 has 16 amino acids. CDR1 and CDR2 (germline): LNHDA, SQIVND (reference sequence). This CDR3 is CASSISLAGAPYEQYF. As DNA, the CDR3 is TGTGCCAGTAGTATTAGCCTGGCAGGGGCTCCCTACGAGCAGTACTTC. The complete variable domain, with remaining parts taken from reference TRBV19 and TRBJ2-7, reads DGGITQSPKYLFRKEGQNVTLSCEQNLNHDAMYWYRQDPGQGLRLIYYSQIVNDFQKGDIAEGYSVSREKKESFPLTVTSAQKNPTAFYLCASSISLAGAPYEQYFGPGTRLTVT.

The chain recombines TRBV6-1 with TRBJ1-1; 7 bases map to TRBD1. The CDR3 is 15 residues long. Germline V gene sequence: CDR1 MNHNS, CDR2 SASEGT. Trimming removed 3 bases from V and 4 bases from J; junction bases left unmatched: 8. This CDR3 is CASSDWVQGTTEAFF. The CDR3 DNA sequence: TGTGCCAGCAGTGATTGGGTACAGGGGACCACTGAAGCTTTCTTT.

The rearrangement joins TRBV18 to TRBJ2-7; weak D call: TRBD2 (6 bases). CDR1 is KGHSH and CDR2 is LQKENI in the germline V gene. With 6 bases removed from V and 3 bases from J, the gap between germline ends came to 18 bases. This CDR3 is built from 15 residues. CDR3 coding DNA: TGTGCCAGCTCCACGGGGAGGTTGCCAAACTACGAGCAGTACTTC. This encodes CASSTGRLPNYEQYF. The variable domain in full, completed from reference TRBV18 and TRBJ2-7, reads NAGVMQNPRHLVRRRGQEARLRCSPMKGHSHVYWYRQLPEEGLKFMVYLQKENIIDESGMPKERFSAEFPKEGPSILRIQQVVRGDSAAYFCASSTGRLPNYEQYFGPGTRLTVT.

The chain employs TRBV19 and TRBJ2-7; a possible D gene is TRBD2 (6 bases). The CDR3 totals 14 residues. Germline CDR1 is LNHDA and CDR2 is SQIVND (reference sequence). The germline V and J ends were trimmed by 5 bases and 0 bases, with 11 bases remaining between them. The DNA of the CDR3 is TGTGCCAGTAGTGCCCCGGGACTCTCCTACGAGCAGTACTTC. It codes for CASSAPGLSYEQYF.

Written as DNA, the CDR3 is TGTGCCAGCAGCCGGGGGAGTTCACCCCTCCACTTT. The encoded protein is CASSRGSSPLHF. The chain links TRBV28 to TRBJ1-6; D possibly corresponds to TRBD1 (5 bases). CDR3 length: 12 residues. V dropped 6 bases and J dropped 9 bases, with 9 bases sitting between them. Germline V CDR1 and CDR2: MDHEN, SYDVKM. The full variable domain, with the rest looked up from reference TRBV28 and TRBJ1-6, is DVKVTQSSRYLVKRTGEKVFLECVQDMDHENMFWYRQDPGLGLRLIYFSYDVKMKEKGDIPEGYSVSREKKERFSLILESASTNQTSMYLCASSRGSSPLHFGNGTRLTVT.

V usage is TRBV28 and J usage is TRBJ2-1; possible D gene TRBD1, 7 bases. Deletions cut 5 bases from V and 2 bases from J, with 16 bases between. Germline CDR1 reads MDHEN; CDR2 reads SYDVKM. CDR3 length equals 16 residues. The DNA of the CDR3 is TGTGCCAGCAGTCCTCCCAGGGGGGAGGCCTACAATGAGCAGTTCTTC. Protein sequence: CASSPPRGEAYNEQFF.

This chain joins TRBV7-6 and TRBJ2-2; TRBD1 or TRBD2 may be the D gene (5 bases each). Germline CDR1 reads SGHVS; CDR2 reads FNYEAQ. CDR3 length: 13 residues. V dropped 7 bases and J dropped 8 bases, with 14 bases sitting between them. The CDR3 region has the DNA TGTGCCAGCACAGGGACCCCCAGGGGGGAGCTGTTTTTT. This gives the protein CASTGTPRGELFF.

This chain links TRBV29-1 with TRBJ2-5; TRBD1 is a possible D gene (5 bases). The germline CDR1 and CDR2 sequences are SQVTM and ANQGSEA. There are 12 residues in the CDR3. Deletions cut 3 bases from V and 5 bases from J, with 10 bases between. The CDR3 loop is CSVDAGLETQYF. CDR3 DNA: TGCAGCGTTGACGCAGGGTTGGAGACCCAGTACTTC.

The V call is TRBV19, the J call TRBJ2-3; D might be TRBD2 (5 bases). The ends were cut back, 5 bases at V and 6 bases at J, with 9 bases in the middle. The CDR3 sequence is 12 residues long. Germline V CDR1 and CDR2: LNHDA, SQIVND (reference sequence). CDR3 nucleotide sequence: TGTGCCAGTAGTGAGAGGGCCGATACGCAGTATTTT. Translating it yields CASSERADTQYF.

This clone was counted between two and nine times. The chain carries TRBV10-3 and TRBJ2-1, with D hard to call. The CDR3 contains 16 residues. Trimming left V 6 bases short and J 0 bases short, with 15 bases between. The germline V gene has CDR1 ENHRY and CDR2 SYGVKD. Written as DNA, the CDR3 is TGTGCCATCAGGAGGAGAGAGGACGGCTCCTACAATGAGCAGTTCTTC. Amino acids: CAIRRREDGSYNEQFF.

The chain links TRBV5-1 to TRBJ1-1, with 9 bases fitting TRBD1. CDR3 length: 13 residues. Germline CDR1 and CDR2: SGHRS and YFSETQ. The ends lost 5 bases at V and 4 bases at J; junction bases unmatched: 3. The CDR3 loop is CASRTGGLTEAFF. For the CDR3, the DNA is TGCGCCAGCAGAACAGGGGGCCTCACTGAAGCTTTCTTT.

In regard to this clone: This same CDR3 is encoded by further DNA sequences in the sample. V usage is TRBV9 and J usage is TRBJ2-1; D is unclear. Trimming pared 2 bases from V and 0 bases from J, leaving 9 bases between. The CDR3 length is 15 residues. From germline, CDR1 is SGDLS and CDR2 YYNGEE. CDR3 nucleotide sequence: TGTGCCAGCAGCGTTGATCCGAGCTCCTACAATGAGCAGTTCTTC. Translation gives CASSVDPSSYNEQFF.

The rearrangement joins TRBV4-1 to TRBJ2-1; tentatively, D is TRBD2 (6 bases). CDR3 length equals 16 residues. The V end lost 0 bases, the J end lost 4 bases, and 13 bases lay between the germline ends. Germline V gene lookup returns CDR1 MGHRA and CDR2 YSYEKL. The CDR3 coding sequence is TGCGCCAGCAGCCAAGATCTGGCGGGGTCATACAATGAGCAGTTCTTC. As protein: CASSQDLAGSYNEQFF.